This T cell receptor (beta chain) was recovered during a study of blood T cell repertoires in COVID-19. Sequencing was performed with immunoSEQ multiplex PCR; in TCRdb, only in-frame clones are kept and a portion is missing. The sample contains about 210,000 clones, 80% to 85% of which appear only once. The receptor comes from a woman aged 45-65 years with acute COVID-19. The specimen sequenced was PBMCs or T cells enriched from blood (not recorded which).

The CDR3 DNA reads as TGTGCCAGCACGACTAGCGCCAACACCGGGGAGCTGTTTTTT. It yields the protein CASTTSANTGELFF. V gene TRBV7-2 combines with J gene TRBJ2-2, with 8 bases aligning to TRBD2. The CDR3 length is 14 residues. V shed 7 bases, J shed 2 bases, and the junction held 3 bases outside the gene matches. Germline CDR1 reads SGHTA; CDR2 reads FQGNSA.